Listed below are T cell receptor beta chains from one sample, sequenced in a study of shared clonotypes between healthy human individuals. Generated by immunoSEQ multiplex PCR, the TCRdb table keeps only in-frame clones and is missing some. The sample carries roughly 1,000,000 clones, around 78% recorded once. Material for sequencing was memory CD4+ T cells from PBMCs. The receptors shown here come from a man aged 18 to 30 in good health. Some clones in this sample may be carry-over from other donors' samples. Each CDR3 is given with its conserved first and last residue. The D gene is left open where the match is weak. Rows may omit the clone size; those that give it use once, few, many or a size class.

D gene: NA; clone size: once; V gene: TRBV5-4; J gene: TRBJ2-1; CDR3 protein: CASSLPQGLYNEQFF; CDR3 DNA: TGTGCCAGCAGCCTACCGCAGGGGCTCTACAATGAGCAGTTCTTC
D gene: NA; clone size: few; V gene: TRBV6-6; J gene: TRBJ2-5; CDR3 protein: CASTSSRSSLETQYF; CDR3 DNA: TGTGCCAGCACCTCTAGCCGAAGCTCTCTAGAGACCCAGTACTTC
D gene: TRBD2; clone size: NA; V gene: TRBV6-6; J gene: TRBJ2-3; CDR3 protein: CASNAGVGDTQYF; CDR3 DNA: TGTGCCAGTAATGCGGGAGTTGGAGATACGCAGTATTTT
D gene: TRBD1; clone size: NA; V gene: TRBV29-1; J gene: TRBJ2-7; CDR3 protein: CSVVKQGVEQYF; CDR3 DNA: TGCAGCGTTGTTAAGCAGGGGGTCGAGCAGTACTTC
D gene: NA; clone size: NA; V gene: TRBV6-1; J gene: TRBJ2-7; CDR3 protein: CASSDSGVPYEQYF; CDR3 DNA: TGTGCCAGCAGTGATTCAGGGGTTCCCTACGAGCAGTACTTC
D gene: TRBD1; clone size: NA; V gene: TRBV7-6; J gene: TRBJ2-5; CDR3 protein: CASSRRTGGAETQYF; CDR3 DNA: TGTGCCAGCAGCCGAAGAACAGGGGGCGCGGAGACCCAGTACTTC
D gene: NA; clone size: NA; V gene: TRBV7-9; J gene: TRBJ2-7; CDR3 protein: CASSREGVHEQYF; CDR3 DNA: TGTGCCAGCAGTCGAGAGGGGGTCCACGAGCAGTACTTC
D gene: TRBD1; clone size: NA; V gene: TRBV27; J gene: TRBJ2-1; CDR3 protein: CASHMTGSYNEQFF; CDR3 DNA: TGTGCCAGCCACATGACAGGGTCCTACAATGAGCAGTTCTTC
D gene: NA; clone size: once; V gene: TRBV18; J gene: TRBJ2-5; CDR3 protein: CASSPDRQETQYF; CDR3 DNA: TGTGCCAGCTCCCCGGACAGACAAGAGACCCAGTACTTC
D gene: NA; clone size: NA; V gene: TRBV18; J gene: TRBJ1-4; CDR3 protein: CASSPPSQGGEQLFF; CDR3 DNA: TGTGCCAGCTCACCACCGAGTCAGGGCGGGGAGCAACTGTTTTTT
D gene: TRBD1; clone size: once; V gene: TRBV5-4; J gene: TRBJ2-7; CDR3 protein: CASRRDRDTYEQYF; CDR3 DNA: TGTGCCAGCAGACGGGACAGGGACACCTACGAGCAGTACTTC
D gene: NA; clone size: NA; V gene: TRBV5-1; J gene: TRBJ1-1; CDR3 protein: CASRAGFGNTEAFF; CDR3 DNA: TGCGCCAGCAGAGCAGGGTTTGGGAACACTGAAGCTTTCTTT
D gene: NA; clone size: few; V gene: TRBV30; J gene: TRBJ2-7; CDR3 protein: CAWEGAYEQYF; CDR3 DNA: TGTGCCTGGGAGGGGGCCTACGAGCAGTACTTC
D gene: NA; clone size: NA; V gene: TRBV19; J gene: TRBJ2-6; CDR3 protein: CASGGHSRNSGANVLTF; CDR3 DNA: TGTGCCAGTGGGGGGCACAGCCGAAACTCTGGGGCCAACGTCCTGACTTTC
D gene: TRBD2; clone size: NA; V gene: TRBV11-3; J gene: TRBJ2-2; CDR3 protein: CASSPAGGTGELFF; CDR3 DNA: TGTGCCAGCAGCCCTGCGGGAGGAACCGGGGAGCTGTTTTTT
D gene: NA; clone size: NA; V gene: TRBV19; J gene: TRBJ1-4; CDR3 protein: CASSLGRVSEKLFF; CDR3 DNA: TGTGCCAGTAGCCTGGGGAGGGTATCGGAAAAACTGTTTTTT
D gene: TRBD2; clone size: once; V gene: TRBV15; J gene: TRBJ2-7; CDR3 protein: CATSPSGLSSYEQYF; CDR3 DNA: TGTGCCACCAGTCCCTCGGGACTAAGCTCCTACGAGCAGTACTTC
D gene: NA; clone size: NA; V gene: TRBV28; J gene: TRBJ2-5; CDR3 protein: CASSTGFQETQYF; CDR3 DNA: TGTGCCAGCAGTACAGGTTTTCAAGAGACCCAGTACTTC
D gene: TRBD2; clone size: NA; V gene: TRBV14; J gene: TRBJ2-3; CDR3 protein: CASSQLLAGGSTDTQYF; CDR3 DNA: TGTGCCAGCAGCCAACTACTAGCGGGAGGGAGCACAGATACGCAGTATTTT
D gene: TRBD1; clone size: NA; V gene: TRBV7-7; J gene: TRBJ2-1; CDR3 protein: CASSRDRGDNEQFF; CDR3 DNA: TGTGCCAGCAGCCGGGACAGGGGAGACAATGAGCAGTTCTTC
D gene: NA; clone size: NA; V gene: TRBV7-9; J gene: TRBJ2-5; CDR3 protein: CASSFLPQETQYF; CDR3 DNA: TGTGCCAGCAGCTTTCTCCCACAAGAGACCCAGTACTTC
D gene: NA; clone size: NA; V gene: TRBV6-5; J gene: TRBJ2-7; CDR3 protein: CAISEGGWSYEQYF; CDR3 DNA: TGTGCCATCAGTGAAGGGGGATGGTCCTACGAGCAGTACTTC
D gene: TRBD2; clone size: NA; V gene: TRBV5-1; J gene: TRBJ2-2; CDR3 protein: CASSLLLAGNTGELFF; CDR3 DNA: TGCGCCAGCAGCTTGTTACTAGCGGGAAACACCGGGGAGCTGTTTTTT
D gene: NA; clone size: NA; V gene: TRBV5-1; J gene: TRBJ1-1; CDR3 protein: CASSPLRAGNTEAFF; CDR3 DNA: TGCGCCAGCAGCCCGCTACGGGCTGGGAACACTGAAGCTTTCTTT
D gene: TRBD2; clone size: NA; V gene: TRBV5-4; J gene: TRBJ2-1; CDR3 protein: CASSQVIAGVNEQFF; CDR3 DNA: TGTGCCAGCAGCCAGGTGATAGCGGGAGTCAATGAGCAGTTCTTC
D gene: NA; clone size: NA; V gene: TRBV9; J gene: TRBJ2-1; CDR3 protein: CASSIYNEQFF; CDR3 DNA: TGTGCCAGCAGTATATACAATGAGCAGTTCTTC